This passage covers 26 T cell receptor beta chains from one sample sequenced in a study of OX40 agonist ivuxolimab in advanced cancers. The protocol was immunoSEQ multiplex PCR, while the TCRdb copy is restricted to in-frame clones and leaves out a portion. The table shows 55,000 to 90,000 clones, with 70% to 90% occurring only once. Sequences were derived from CD4+ or CD8+ T cells sorted from blood, sampled in a trial of the OX40 agonist ivuxolimab. All receptors come from an adult with an advanced solid tumor such as melanoma, head and neck, liver or kidney cancer.

The genes are TRBV6-1 and TRBJ1-5; possible D gene TRBD1, 5 bases. Germline assignment: CDR1 MNHNS and CDR2 SASEGT. This CDR3 has 14 amino acids. The V and J ends lost 6 bases and 5 bases respectively, with 14 bases between them. The CDR3 loop is CASRLGQGDQPQHF. The CDR3 bases are TGTGCCAGCAGGTTGGGGCAGGGCGATCAGCCCCAGCATTTT.

With respect to this clone: A read error may account for a junction end that differs from germline. V is TRBV4-1 and J is TRBJ1-2; tentatively, D is TRBD1 (5 bases). The germline V gene encodes CDR1 MGHRA and CDR2 YSYEKL. There are 13 residues in the CDR3. CDR3 region: CASSQDQGFGYTF. In DNA, the CDR3 is TGTGCCAGCAGCCAAGACCAGGGATTTGGCTACACCTTC.

The chain links TRBV10-3 to TRBJ1-5; D possibly corresponds to TRBD1 (5 bases). There are 14 residues in the CDR3. Trimming took 4 bases from V and 1 from J, leaving 8 bases between them. Germline-derived CDR1 and CDR2 are ENHRY and SYGVKD. CDR3 region: CAISAGASNQPQHF. The CDR3, as DNA: TGTGCCATCAGTGCTGGGGCGAGCAATCAGCCCCAGCATTTT.

This chain uses TRBV30 with TRBJ1-1; D is ambiguous. The CDR3 is 14 amino acids. CDR1 is GTSNPN and CDR2 is SVGIG in the germline V gene (reference sequence). With 2 bases removed from V and 8 bases from J, the gap between germline ends came to 18 bases. CDR3 protein: CAWSSGRRPSEAFF. The CDR3 nucleotides read TGTGCCTGGAGTTCCGGACGGCGACCATCGGAAGCTTTCTTT. Looking up the rest from reference TRBV30 and TRBJ1-1 gives the full variable domain: SQTIHQWPATLVQPVGSPLSLECTVEGTSNPNLYWYRQAAGRGLQLLFYSVGIGQISSEVPQNLSASRPQDRQFILSSKKLLLSDSGFYLCAWSSGRRPSEAFFGQGTRLTVV.

V usage is TRBV28 and J usage is TRBJ2-7, with D hard to call. The CDR3 length is 12 residues. Germline CDR1 and CDR2: MDHEN and SYDVKM. V lost 8 bases and J 3 bases, leaving 11 bases between the germline ends. CDR3 sequence: CASGREIYEQYF. The CDR3, as DNA: TGTGCCAGCGGCAGAGAGATCTACGAGCAGTACTTC.

Only one count was recorded for this clone. The chain uses TRBV5-5 and TRBJ1-5, with D possibly matching TRBD1 (6 bases). The CDR3 extends over 16 amino acids. The germline CDR1 and CDR2 sequences are SGHKS and YYEKEE (reference sequence). V was shortened by 4 bases and J by 1 base, with 15 bases between the two germline ends. The CDR3 sequence is CASSQNTGYSNQPQHF. As DNA, the CDR3 is TGTGCCAGCAGCCAAAACACAGGGTACAGCAATCAGCCCCAGCATTTT.

The chain links TRBV5-1 to TRBJ1-6; TRBD1 aligns across 7 bases. J gave up 7 bases and V 0 bases, and 4 bases lay outside the gene matches. CDR3 length: 15 residues. Germline lookup yields CDR1 SGHRS and CDR2 YFSETQ. The CDR3 nucleotides read TGCGCCAGCAGCTTGGCCGGGACAGCCAATTCACCCCTCCACTTT. It is translated as CASSLAGTANSPLHF.

The gene calls are TRBV7-2 and TRBJ2-1; D gene ambiguous. This CDR3 has 17 residues. Trimming left V 5 bases short and J 10 bases short, with 27 bases between. The germline V gene has CDR1 SGHTA and CDR2 FQGNSA. The CDR3 coding sequence is TGTGCCAGCAGCCCAAACCCACAGCTGCCCACGAGCAGAGAGCAGTTCTTC. This translates into CASSPNPQLPTSREQFF. Full variable domain (rest looked up from reference TRBV7-2 and TRBJ2-1): GAGVSQSPSNKVTEKGKDVELRCDPISGHTALYWYRQSLGQGLEFLIYFQGNSAPDKSGLPSDRFSAERTGGSVSTLTIQRTQQEDSAVYLCASSPNPQLPTSREQFFGPGTRLTVL.

CDR3 DNA sequence: TGCAGCGTCCGACCCGGAAAACAGGGAGAGACCCAGTACTTC. It translates to CSVRPGKQGETQYF. The chain uses TRBV29-1 and TRBJ2-5; TRBD1 might be the D (6 bases). Trimming removed 6 bases at V and 4 bases at J, with 18 bases between. This CDR3 region has 14 residues. In germline, CDR1 is SQVTM, CDR2 ANQGSEA.

CDR3 coding DNA: TGTGCCAGCTCACCGGGACAGGGGAATGAAAAACTGTTTTTT. Protein product: CASSPGQGNEKLFF. The chain uses TRBV18 and TRBJ1-4; 10 bases fit TRBD1. The V segment lost 3 bases and the J segment 5 bases; nucleotides outside the gene matches: 0. There are 14 residues in the CDR3. CDR1 and CDR2 (germline): KGHSH, LQKENI.

The rearrangement links TRBV19 to TRBJ2-3; D not resolved. The CDR3 sequence is 13 residues long. Trimming left V 9 bases short and J 3 bases short, with 13 bases between. Germline V gene sequence: CDR1 LNHDA, CDR2 SQIVND (reference sequence). CDR3 residues: CASKSDRTDTQYF. The CDR3 nucleotides read TGTGCCAGCAAATCGGATAGGACAGATACGCAGTATTTT.

This chain uses TRBV6-5 with TRBJ2-1, with D possibly matching TRBD2 (5 bases). Germline assignment: CDR1 MNHEY and CDR2 SVGAGI. The CDR3 spans 14 residues. V lost 6 bases to trimming and J lost 1 base, with 10 bases between them. Here the CDR3 reads CASRTGISYNEQFF. CDR3 coding DNA: TGTGCCAGCAGGACGGGGATTTCCTACAATGAGCAGTTCTTC.

In this sample, this clone turned up a few times. CDR3 coding DNA: TGTGCCAGCAGCTTAGGGCTCAGGGCTGTTACCTACAATGAGCAGTTCTTC. As protein: CASSLGLRAVTYNEQFF. The chain carries TRBV11-2 and TRBJ2-1, with D possibly TRBD1 on 5 matching bases. Trimming cost V 1 base and J 2 bases, with 15 bases left between them. This CDR3 is 17 amino acids long. Germline V gene lookup returns CDR1 SGHAT and CDR2 FQNNGV.

The gene calls are TRBV6-6 and TRBJ2-1; 9 bases fit TRBD2. V shed 2 bases, J shed 9 bases, and the junction held 5 bases outside the gene matches. This CDR3 is 14 amino acids long. Germline V gives CDR1 MNHNY, CDR2 SVGAGI (reference sequence). CDR3 DNA: TGTGCCAGCAGTTACGGCGGGGGGGCCATTGAGCAGTTCTTC. Translation gives CASSYGGGAIEQFF.

The J gene is TRBJ1-3, the V gene TRBV5-1, with a possible D match to TRBD1 (5 bases). The CDR3 has 14 residues. The V gene lost 4 bases and the J gene lost 0 bases, with 8 bases spanning the gap. The germline gives CDR1 SGHRS, CDR2 YFSETQ. CDR3 bases: TGCGCCAGCAGCAGGGGAGGCTCTGGAAACACCATATATTTT. It is translated as CASSRGGSGNTIYF.

This chain uses TRBV7-9 with TRBJ1-4; 8 bases agree with TRBD1. This CDR3 comprises 15 residues. Per germline, CDR1 SEHNR and CDR2 FQNEAQ (reference sequence). The junction had 8 bases not matched to a gene; V was cut back by 3 bases and J by 8 bases. As DNA, the CDR3 is TGTGCCAGCAGCTTTACCGGGACAGGTGGGGAAAAACTGTTTTTT. The encoded protein is CASSFTGTGGEKLFF.

This clone showed up just once. The chain combines TRBV29-1 with TRBJ2-3; D is ambiguous. CDR1 and CDR2 from the germline V gene are SQVTM and ANQGSEA. CDR3 size: 10 residues. Trimming left V 5 bases short and J 7 bases short, with 7 bases between. The CDR3 reads CSVTQHTQYF. CDR3 bases: TGCAGCGTTACCCAGCATACGCAGTATTTT.

V usage is TRBV11-1 and J usage is TRBJ2-5, with D possibly TRBD1 on 5 matching bases. Germline CDR1 reads SGHAT; CDR2 reads FQDESV (reference sequence). Trimming took off 5 bases at V and 5 bases at J, with 18 bases between the two ends. CDR3 size: 15 residues. The CDR3, as DNA: TGTGCCAGCAGCCCGCGTAAGGGGTTGTCGGAGACCCAGTACTTC. This codes for CASSPRKGLSETQYF. Combining the CDR3 with reference TRBV11-1 and TRBJ2-5 gives the whole variable domain EAEVAQSPRYKITEKSQAVAFWCDPISGHATLYWYRQILGQGPELLVQFQDESVVDDSQLPKDRFSAERLKGVDSTLKIQPAELGDSAMYLCASSPRKGLSETQYFGPGTRLLVL.

This clone was seen more than once but under ten times. The chain employs TRBV10-1 and TRBJ1-1, with 8 bases that match TRBD1. CDR1 WNHNN and CDR2 SYGVQD come from the germline V gene (reference sequence). The trim removed 8 bases at V and 10 bases at J, leaving 6 bases unmatched. The CDR3 totals 11 residues. Here the CDR3 reads CASRLDRGAFF. In DNA form, the CDR3 reads TGCGCCAGCCGACTAGACAGGGGAGCTTTCTTT.

The J gene is TRBJ2-1, the V gene TRBV29-1, with 10 bases that match TRBD1. CDR3 length equals 15 residues. The V and J ends lost 3 bases and 12 bases, in that order; junction bases with no gene match: 14. CDR1 is SQVTM, CDR2 ANQGSEA, per germline. CDR3 amino acids: CSVDMGQGTRSWQFF. The DNA for the CDR3 is TGCAGCGTTGATATGGGACAGGGGACCCGCAGCTGGCAGTTCTTC.

This clone was recorded a few times. This rearrangement joins TRBV6-1 to TRBJ2-7, with TRBD1 matching over 7 bases. Germline loops: CDR1 MNHNS, CDR2 SASEGT. The CDR3 runs to 14 residues. V shed 5 bases, J shed 2 bases, and the junction held 6 bases outside the gene matches. CDR3: CASSRAGTAYEQYF. In DNA form, the CDR3 reads TGTGCCAGCAGTCGGGCCGGGACAGCCTACGAGCAGTACTTC.

This clone appeared a single time. Other DNA sequences in the sample encode the same CDR3. The CDR3 DNA sequence: TGCAGCGTTGAAAGGCAGACCGGGGAGCTGTTTTTT. This codes for CSVERQTGELFF. V is TRBV29-1 and J is TRBJ2-2; D call uncertain. Germline V gives CDR1 SQVTM, CDR2 ANQGSEA. The CDR3 extends over 12 amino acids. V lost 2 bases to trimming and J lost 5 bases, with 6 bases between them.

The CDR3 region is CASSPQWAGDNTGELFF. The DNA for the CDR3 is TGTGCCAGCTCACCACAGTGGGCAGGCGATAACACCGGGGAGCTGTTTTTT. The gene calls are TRBV18 and TRBJ2-2; D unclear. CDR1 and CDR2 from the germline V gene are KGHSH and LQKENI. The CDR3 is made up of 17 amino acids. Trimming shortened V by 1 base and J by 2 bases, and 14 bases separated the two germline ends.

The V call is TRBV2, the J call TRBJ1-2; 8 bases line up with TRBD1. The germline V gene has CDR1 SNHLY and CDR2 FYNNEI. The CDR3 covers 16 residues. V was clipped by 7 bases and J by 2 bases; unmatched bases: 12. CDR3 region: CASNRGTGRPNYGYTF. DNA of the CDR3: TGTGCCAGCAACCGAGGGACAGGCCGCCCAAACTATGGCTACACCTTC. The full variable domain, rest sourced from reference TRBV2 and TRBJ1-2, is EPEVTQTPSHQVTQMGQEVILRCVPISNHLYFYWYRQILGQKVEFLVSFYNNEISEKSEIFDDQFSVERPDGSNFTLKIRSTKLEDSAMYFCASNRGTGRPNYGYTFGSGTRLTVV.

The chain links TRBV30 to TRBJ2-1; no clear D gene. The CDR3 runs 14 residues. From germline, CDR1 is GTSNPN and CDR2 SVGIG (reference sequence). The V and J ends lost 8 bases and 0 bases respectively, with 14 bases between them. This chain's CDR3 is CALVDYRSYNEQFF. The DNA for the CDR3 is TGTGCCCTAGTAGATTACCGCTCCTACAATGAGCAGTTCTTC.

V gene TRBV6-5 combines with J gene TRBJ1-2; TRBD1 matches at 8 bases. Germline assignment: CDR1 MNHEY and CDR2 SVGAGI. The CDR3 length is 13 residues. With 5 bases clipped from V and 3 bases from J, the junction kept 2 bases outside the gene matches. The CDR3: CASSKQGDYGYTF. Here the CDR3 DNA reads TGTGCCAGCAGTAAACAGGGGGACTATGGCTACACCTTC.